The next 27 T cell receptor beta chains were all read from a single sample in a study of T cell repertoires in cytomegalovirus infection. TCRdb recomputed calls from the reads with MiXCR, one row per CDR3 protein. This table holds around 740,000 distinct CDR3 sequences, 35% found once. The sample comprised PBMCs. Source of these receptors: a human donor in good health (CMV status not recorded). Some clones in this sample may be carry-over from other donors' samples.

This clonotype showed up many times. The chain is built from TRBV7-2 and TRBJ2-4; 9 positions agree with TRBD1. Per germline, CDR1 SGHTA and CDR2 FQGNSA. The CDR3 sequence is 14 residues long. With 4 bases clipped from V and 10 bases from J, the junction kept 8 bases outside the gene matches. The CDR3, as DNA: TGTGCCAGCAGCTCGGACAGGGGACACGGGATTCAGTACTTC. This translates into CASSSDRGHGIQYF.

The V and J genes are TRBV28 and TRBJ2-2; 13 bases map to TRBD2. Per germline, CDR1 MDHEN and CDR2 SYDVKM. The CDR3 is 18 amino acids. The V segment lost 5 bases and the J segment 7 bases; nucleotides outside the gene matches: 13. The CDR3 DNA sequence: TGTGCCAGCAGTCCCACTAGCGGGGGGGCCGGGGTCCACGGGGAGCTGTTTTTT. This translates into CASSPTSGGAGVHGELFF.

This rearrangement joins TRBV27 to TRBJ2-1; 8 positions agree with TRBD2. V lost 2 bases, J lost 4 bases, and 7 bases stayed unmatched. From germline, CDR1 is MNHEY and CDR2 SMNVEV (reference sequence). CDR3 length: 16 residues. CDR3 DNA: TGTGCCAGCAGTTTACGGGGGGGGGGCCCTTACAATGAGCAGTTCTTC. It codes for CASSLRGGGPYNEQFF.

A note on this clonotype: A much larger clonotype is one base distant, so this may be a read error. No conserved phenylalanine or tryptophan ends this CDR3, so it is likely a read error. The chain carries TRBV7-2 and TRBJ2-1, with a tentative D call TRBD2 (5 bases). Per the germline V gene, CDR1 is SGHTA and CDR2 is FQGNSA. Trimming left V 1 base short and J 8 bases short, with 12 bases between. The CDR3 covers 14 residues. The CDR3 nucleotides are TGTGCCAGCAGCTTAGGGCTAGCCGGCGATGAGCAGTTCTCC. Translating gives CASSLGLAGDEQFS.

In this sample, this clonotype turned up a few times. The chain has TRBV27 and TRBJ1-4; 7 bases are shared with TRBD1. Per the germline V gene, CDR1 is MNHEY and CDR2 is SMNVEV (reference sequence). The ends lost 4 bases at V and 3 bases at J; junction bases unmatched: 5. The CDR3 sequence is 15 residues long. The CDR3 is CASSWTGWANEKLFF. DNA for the CDR3: TGTGCCAGCAGTTGGACAGGCTGGGCTAATGAAAAACTGTTTTTT.

The chain employs TRBV9 and TRBJ1-1; TRBD1 matches at 7 bases. V was pared by 3 bases and J by 3 bases, with 11 bases of the junction left unmatched. The germline V gene has CDR1 SGDLS and CDR2 YYNGEE. The CDR3 sequence is 16 residues long. The CDR3 reads CASSEGLRDSDTEAFF. CDR3 DNA: TGTGCCAGCAGCGAGGGGTTGCGGGACAGCGACACTGAAGCTTTCTTT.

This clonotype showed up many times. This chain uses TRBV12-3 or TRBV12-4 with TRBJ2-7, with a weak D call TRBD1 (6 bases). The CDR3 sequence is 13 residues long. V was trimmed by 5 bases and J by 2 bases, leaving 10 bases between them. The CDR3 DNA reads as TGTGCCAGCAGTCCCGGACAGCCCTACGAGCAGTACTTC. It encodes CASSPGQPYEQYF.

The chain carries TRBV3-1 and TRBJ2-1; D remains ambiguous. Germline loops: CDR1 LGHDT, CDR2 YNNKEL (reference sequence). The CDR3 contains 14 residues. V was pared by 0 bases and J by 5 bases, with 8 bases between. In DNA, the CDR3 is TGTGCCAGCAGCCAAGATTACGCTGACAATGAGCAGTTCTTC. This sequence encodes CASSQDYADNEQFF.

The chain is built from TRBV19 and TRBJ1-4, with D unresolved. V gave up 4 bases and J gave up 5 bases, with 14 bases separating them. In germline, CDR1 is LNHDA, CDR2 SQIVND (reference sequence). The CDR3 is 15 amino acids. The DNA for the CDR3 is TGTGCCAGTAGTACAGGTGGACGGCAGAATGAAAAACTGTTTTTT. Its protein product is CASSTGGRQNEKLFF. Variable domain in full (rest from reference TRBV19 and TRBJ1-4): DGGITQSPKYLFRKEGQNVTLSCEQNLNHDAMYWYRQDPGQGLRLIYYSQIVNDFQKGDIAEGYSVSREKKESFPLTVTSAQKNPTAFYLCASSTGGRQNEKLFFGSGTQLSVL.

In this sample, this clonotype turned up a few times. The chain couples TRBV20-1 to TRBJ2-5; D is possibly TRBD1 or TRBD2 (5 bases each). The CDR3 runs to 14 residues. Trimming left V 1 base short and J 0 bases short, with 9 bases between. Germline V gene data show CDR1 as DFQATT and CDR2 as SNEGSKA (reference sequence). In nucleotides, the CDR3 is TGCAGTGCTAGAGGACAGCGGTACCAAGAGACCCAGTACTTC. It is translated as CSARGQRYQETQYF.

This clonotype was observed a handful of times. This chain uses TRBV7-8 with TRBJ1-1, with 9 bases aligning to TRBD1. This CDR3 region has 14 residues. CDR1 is SGHVS, CDR2 FQNEAQ, per germline. V was clipped by 5 bases and J by 3 bases; unmatched bases: 4. The CDR3 protein is CASSTDRGDTEAFF. In DNA form, the CDR3 reads TGTGCCAGCAGCACTGACAGGGGGGACACTGAAGCTTTCTTT. Drawing the rest from reference TRBV7-8 and TRBJ1-1, the complete variable domain is GAGVSQSPRYKVAKRGQDVALRCDPISGHVSLFWYQQALGQGPEFLTYFQNEAQLDKSGLPSDRFFAERPEGSVSTLKIQRTQQEDSAVYLCASSTDRGDTEAFFGQGTRLTVV.

For this clonotype: This may arise from a read error, as a much more abundant clone is one base away. The chain has TRBV19 and TRBJ2-1, with 8 nucleotides matching TRBD2. Germline CDR1 and CDR2: LNHDA and SQIVND (reference sequence). This CDR3 contains 13 residues. Germline trimming cut 7 bases from V and 4 bases from J; bases unmatched to any gene: 3. Written as DNA, the CDR3 is TGTGCCAGTATTCCGGGAGGGTACAATGAGCAGTTCTTC. This gives the protein CASIPGGYNEQFF.

V is TRBV12-3 or TRBV12-4 and J is TRBJ1-5; maybe TRBD1 (5 bases). V was clipped by 3 bases and J by 7 bases, with 22 bases between them. CDR3 length: 17 amino acids. CDR3 in amino acids: CASSLAISTGRGQPQHF. The CDR3 bases are TGTGCCAGCAGTTTGGCTATATCTACAGGACGAGGGCAGCCCCAGCATTTT.

This clonotype was found a few times. The J gene is TRBJ1-2, the V gene TRBV14; D perhaps matches TRBD1 (5 bases). The germline gives CDR1 SGHDN, CDR2 FVKESK. V was trimmed by 2 bases and J by 7 bases, leaving 11 bases between them. The CDR3 totals 13 residues. This CDR3 is CASSQSQGFGYTF. CDR3 sequence (DNA): TGTGCCAGCAGCCAAAGCCAGGGTTTTGGCTACACCTTC. The complete variable domain, with remaining parts taken from reference TRBV14 and TRBJ1-2, reads EAGVTQFPSHSVIEKGQTVTLRCDPISGHDNLYWYRRVMGKEIKFLLHFVKESKQDESGMPNNRFLAERTGGTYSTLKVQPAELEDSGVYFCASSQSQGFGYTFGSGTRLTVV.

Many counts were recorded for this clonotype. CDR3 residues: CASSLSGTESSYEQYF. In DNA form, the CDR3 reads TGTGCCAGCAGCTTAAGTGGGACAGAGAGCTCCTACGAGCAGTACTTC. The chain employs TRBV7-3 and TRBJ2-7, with 7 positions matching TRBD1. J gave up 0 bases and V 1 base, and 6 bases lay outside the gene matches. The CDR3 is made up of 16 amino acids. The germline V gene has CDR1 SGHTA and CDR2 FQGTGA.

To note about this clonotype: A much bigger clone sits one base away, suggesting this may be a read error. The V gene is TRBV12-3 or TRBV12-4, the J gene TRBJ1-1; 10 bases are shared with TRBD1. The CDR3 spans 13 residues. Losses at the gene ends were 6 bases for V and 7 bases for J; bases not matched to a gene: 5. The CDR3 DNA reads TGTGCCAGCAGGAAGACAGGGGGCAGTGAAGCTTTCTTT. It translates to CASRKTGGSEAFF.

This clonotype was found a few times. The rearrangement links TRBV4-1 to TRBJ2-3, with 8 positions matching TRBD1. The germline V gene encodes CDR1 MGHRA and CDR2 YSYEKL. CDR3 length equals 17 residues. V trimming: 0 bases; J trimming: 7 bases; junction bases outside the gene matches: 12. This chain's CDR3 is CASSQEPPGGVGHTQYF. Written as DNA, the CDR3 is TGCGCCAGCAGCCAAGAGCCCCCAGGGGGCGTTGGGCATACGCAGTATTTT.

J is TRBJ1-4 and V is TRBV19; D is perhaps TRBD1 (6 bases). V lost 5 bases, J lost 4 bases, and 14 bases lay in between. The CDR3 runs to 15 residues. Germline CDR1 and CDR2: LNHDA and SQIVND (reference sequence). CDR3 region: CASSFYRDFNEKLFF. The CDR3 DNA reads TGTGCCAGTAGTTTCTACAGGGACTTTAATGAAAAACTGTTTTTT.

This clonotype was detected only a few times. A junction end diverges from the germline sequence, so it may reflect a read error. The chain couples TRBV10-3 to TRBJ2-7; D ambiguous. This CDR3 comprises 12 residues. Germline lookup yields CDR1 ENHRY and CDR2 SYGVKD. CDR3 protein: CAITNNLYERYF. The CDR3 region has the DNA TGTGCCATCACTAACAATCTTTACGAGCGGTACTTC.

The rearrangement joins TRBV7-2 to TRBJ2-3, with 11 positions matching TRBD2. J lost 1 base, V lost 4 bases, and 10 bases had no gene match. Germline V gene sequence: CDR1 SGHTA, CDR2 FQGNSA. This CDR3 contains 18 residues. In DNA, the CDR3 is TGTGCCAGCAGCTATCGTCCGACTAGCGGGGATGGCACAGATACGCAGTATTTT. Translated, it gives CASSYRPTSGDGTDTQYF.

This clonotype was found a few times. The chain uses TRBV19 and TRBJ1-2; TRBD1 might be the D (6 bases). V lost 5 bases and J lost 4, with 20 bases in between. Per the germline V gene, CDR1 is LNHDA and CDR2 is SQIVND (reference sequence). The CDR3 runs to 16 residues. The CDR3 nucleotides read TGTGCCAGTAGTCCCCAGCGGGGGGGGCTTGGCTATGGCTACACCTTC. Amino acid sequence: CASSPQRGGLGYGYTF.

The chain is built from TRBV29-1 and TRBJ2-7; D possibly corresponds to TRBD2 (6 bases). The CDR3 loop spans 15 amino acids. The germline gives CDR1 SQVTM, CDR2 ANQGSEA. V gave up 4 bases and J gave up 0 bases, with 16 bases separating them. This CDR3 is CSVASGGTISYEQYF. In nucleotides, the CDR3 is TGCAGCGTTGCATCCGGCGGGACGATCTCCTACGAGCAGTACTTC.

The chain links TRBV12-3 or TRBV12-4 to TRBJ2-1, with TRBD2 matching 9 bases. The CDR3 runs 15 residues. The V segment lost 3 bases and the J segment 9 bases; nucleotides outside the gene matches: 9. The CDR3 is CASSFSAGGPGEQFF. The CDR3 DNA follows: TGTGCCAGCAGTTTCTCCGCGGGGGGGCCCGGTGAGCAGTTCTTC.

The J gene is TRBJ2-7, the V gene TRBV5-6, with TRBD1 identical over 7 bases. The CDR3 loop spans 16 amino acids. CDR1 is SGHDT, CDR2 YYEEEE, per germline. After removal of 1 base from V and 2 bases from J, the junction contained 9 bases not matched to a gene. The CDR3 nucleotides read TGTGCCAGCAGCTTGTTAAGGGGACAGACTCCCTACGAGCAGTACTTC. This codes for CASSLLRGQTPYEQYF.

This clonotype was seen ten or more times. The chain links TRBV7-9 to TRBJ1-5; no clear D. Germline-derived CDR1 and CDR2 are SEHNR and FQNEAQ (reference sequence). The CDR3 covers 15 residues. Trimming removed 0 bases from V and 2 bases from J, with 8 bases in between. The CDR3 DNA follows: TGTGCCAGCAGCTTAGCTGGACCCCGCAATCAGCCCCAGCATTTT. It specifies CASSLAGPRNQPQHF.

The V call is TRBV6-6, the J call TRBJ1-6, with D possibly TRBD1 on 6 matching bases. There are 16 residues in the CDR3. V lost 5 bases to trimming and J lost 10 bases, with 21 bases between them. Per germline, CDR1 MNHNY and CDR2 SVGAGI (reference sequence). The CDR3, as DNA: TGTGCCAGCAGTCTCCCCAACTCACAGGGAGGGTCACCCCTCCACTTT. It translates to CASSLPNSQGGSPLHF.

The genes are TRBV11-1 and TRBJ2-6; unclear D gene. This CDR3 is 15 amino acids long. Between the trimmed V and J ends, which lost 5 bases and 0 bases, there was a span of 8 bases. CDR1 and CDR2 from the germline V gene are SGHAT and FQDESV (reference sequence). This CDR3 is CASSRSGSGANVLTF. The DNA for the CDR3 is TGTGCCAGCAGCCGTTCGGGCTCTGGGGCCAACGTCCTGACTTTC.